These T cell receptor beta chains were read from a single sample in a study of T cell changes during pregnancy in multiple sclerosis. Produced via immunoSEQ multiplex PCR; TCRdb's table is partial and in-frame only. There are fewer than 100,000 clones in the sample; approximately 90% occur only once, and under 2.5% lies in the top ten. The sequenced sample was peripheral blood, obtained before pregnancy. The receptor source for this set is a female donor with multiple sclerosis, enrolled in a pregnancy study. Each CDR3 is given with its conserved first and last residue. Fields, in order: V gene, D gene, clone size, J gene, CDR3 protein, CDR3 DNA. A D gene is named only where the DNA matches it firmly. Expanded clones are given a class, and other clones once, few, many or no size at all.

TRBV7-9	TRBD1	NA	TRBJ2-2	CASSSTDRGQDTGELFF	TGTGCCAGCAGCTCAACGGACAGGGGGCAAGACACCGGGGAGCTGTTTTTT
TRBV5-1	NA	once	TRBJ2-1	CASRISNEQFF	TGCGCCAGCAGAATCAGTAATGAGCAGTTCTTC
TRBV25-1	NA	NA	TRBJ2-2	CASSECVLINTGELFF	TGTGCCAGCAGTGAATGTGTCCTAATTAACACCGGGGAGCTGTTTTTT
TRBV20-1	NA	NA	TRBJ2-4	CSAAVGGRQYF	TGCAGTGCCGCCGTCGGGGGGCGCCAGTACTTC
TRBV10-3	TRBD1	NA	TRBJ2-1	CAISWTGVRDNEQFF	TGTGCCATCAGTTGGACAGGGGTGAGGGACAATGAGCAGTTCTTC
TRBV5-6	TRBD2	NA	TRBJ2-1	CASSLYSGGVNGEQFF	TGTGCCAGCAGCTTGTATAGCGGGGGGGTCAATGGTGAGCAGTTCTTC
TRBV29-1	TRBD1	NA	TRBJ2-7	CSVELRDRVYEQYF	TGCAGCGTTGAACTCCGGGACAGGGTCTACGAGCAGTACTTC
TRBV6-1	NA	NA	TRBJ1-1	CASSGRGGRALNTEAFF	TGTGCCAGCAGTGGACGGGGAGGGAGGGCTCTAAACACTGAAGCTTTCTTT
TRBV5-1	TRBD1	once	TRBJ2-3	CASSLARQGVWTDTQYF	TGCGCCAGCAGCCTGGCGCGACAGGGGGTGTGGACAGATACGCAGTATTTT
TRBV30	NA	NA	TRBJ2-7	CAWDRSYEQYF	TGTGCCTGGGACAGGTCCTACGAGCAGTACTTC
TRBV4-1	NA	NA	TRBJ2-2	CASSPVNKNTGELFF	TGCGCCAGCAGCCCAGTTAACAAGAACACCGGGGAGCTGTTTTTT
TRBV11-3	TRBD2	NA	TRBJ2-5	CASSHTSGGAGETQYF	TGTGCCAGCAGTCATACTAGCGGGGGGGCTGGGGAGACCCAGTACTTC
TRBV7-9	TRBD1	NA	TRBJ1-6	CASSYGTGGRPLHF	TGTGCCAGCAGCTATGGGACAGGGGGGCGACCCCTCCACTTT
TRBV7-2	NA	NA	TRBJ1-3	CASSPETLGNTIYF	TGTGCCAGCAGCCCTGAGACACTTGGAAACACCATATATTTT
TRBV15	NA	NA	TRBJ2-5	CATSRDPDQETQYF	TGTGCCACCAGCAGAGATCCCGACCAAGAGACCCAGTACTTC
TRBV7-2	NA	NA	TRBJ2-5	CASSRGGEETQYF	TGTGCCAGCAGTAGGGGGGGGGAAGAGACCCAGTACTTC
TRBV19	TRBD1	NA	TRBJ1-5	CASSWTGPDQPQHF	TGTGCCAGTAGTTGGACAGGTCCCGACCAGCCCCAGCATTTT
TRBV7-9	TRBD1	NA	TRBJ1-1	CASSRPRGWGAEAFF	TGTGCCAGCAGCCGCCCCAGGGGGTGGGGGGCTGAAGCTTTCTTT
TRBV29-1	NA	NA	TRBJ1-2	CSVVGGGGGYTF	TGCAGCGTTGTTGGGGGGGGCGGTGGCTACACCTTC
TRBV18	NA	NA	TRBJ1-5	CASSPTGNQPQHF	TGTGCCAGCTCACCAACTGGCAATCAGCCCCAGCATTTT
TRBV5-1	NA	NA	TRBJ2-5	CASSPSSPETQYF	TGCGCCAGCAGCCCTTCCTCCCCGGAGACCCAGTACTTC
TRBV6-4	TRBD1	NA	TRBJ1-6	CASSRDSSHNSPLHF	TGTGCCAGCAGCCGGGACAGCTCACATAATTCACCCCTCCACTTT
TRBV21-1	NA	NA	TRBJ1-3	CASSKLPSPSGLDSPSGNTIYF	TGTGCCAGCAGCAAACTCCCCTCACCTTCGGGTTTGGACAGCCCCTCTGGAAACACCATATATTTT
TRBV4-1	TRBD1	NA	TRBJ1-5	CASSRRGLINQPQHF	TGCGCCAGCAGCCGGAGGGGGCTGATCAATCAGCCCCAGCATTTT
TRBV5-1	NA	NA	TRBJ2-7	CASSAGPQGSGGNEQYF	TGCGCCAGCAGCGCCGGCCCTCAGGGTTCAGGAGGGAACGAGCAGTACTTC
TRBV10-1	NA	NA	TRBJ2-1	CASSDNHNEQFF	TGCGCCAGCAGTGACAATCACAATGAGCAGTTCTTC
TRBV5-1	TRBD1	NA	TRBJ2-7	CASSSGQTSYEQYF	TGCGCCAGCAGCTCGGGACAGACCTCCTACGAGCAGTACTTC
TRBV6-5	TRBD1	NA	TRBJ1-1	CASSFGTGAEAFF	TGTGCCAGCAGCTTCGGGACAGGGGCCGAAGCTTTCTTT
TRBV4-3	TRBD2	NA	TRBJ2-3	CASSQGTSGSFDTQYF	TGCGCCAGCAGCCAGGGGACTAGCGGATCCTTCGATACGCAGTATTTT
TRBV9	TRBD1	NA	TRBJ1-2	CASSVTDRGLAYGYTF	TGTGCCAGCAGCGTGACGGACAGGGGGCTAGCCTATGGCTACACCTTC
TRBV6-1	NA	NA	TRBJ2-5	CASRTGSRETQYF	TGTGCCAGCAGAACAGGGAGTAGAGAGACCCAGTACTTC
TRBV7-6	TRBD1	NA	TRBJ2-7	CASSLSGTGGYEQYF	TGTGCCAGCAGCTTATCCGGGACAGGGGGTTACGAGCAGTACTTC
TRBV7-2	TRBD1	NA	TRBJ1-1	CASSFTGVGNTEAFF	TGTGCCAGCAGCTTCACAGGGGTTGGGAACACTGAAGCTTTCTTT
TRBV21-1	NA	NA	TRBJ2-7	CASSKYFSGTGDEQYF	TGTGCCAGCAGCAAATATTTTTCCGGGACAGGGGACGAGCAGTACTTC
TRBV6-6	NA	NA	TRBJ2-7	CASSYSTGYEQYF	TGTGCCAGCAGTTACTCGACTGGCTACGAGCAGTACTTC
TRBV7-9	TRBD1	NA	TRBJ1-4	CASSPRGQDFATNEKLFF	TGTGCCAGCAGCCCAAGGGGACAGGACTTTGCAACTAATGAAAAACTGTTTTTT
TRBV5-4	NA	NA	TRBJ1-1	CASSFRAGVDVNTEAFF	TGTGCCAGCAGCTTCCGAGCCGGGGTTGACGTTAACACTGAAGCTTTCTTT
TRBV19	NA	NA	TRBJ1-1	CASSIQGLYTEAFF	TGTGCCAGTAGTATACAGGGACTTTACACTGAAGCTTTCTTT
TRBV5-1	NA	NA	TRBJ2-7	CASSQGQNYEQYF	TGCGCCAGCAGCCAGGGACAAAACTACGAGCAGTACTTC
TRBV2	TRBD1	NA	TRBJ1-4	CASRDRRTQKLFF	TGTGCCAGCCGGGACAGGAGAACTCAAAAACTGTTTTTT
TRBV7-9	TRBD1	NA	TRBJ2-7	CASSLGTGDSYEQYF	TGTGCCAGCAGCTTGGGGACAGGGGACTCCTACGAGCAGTACTTC
TRBV16	TRBD2	NA	TRBJ2-7	CASSSGALYEQYF	TGTGCCAGCAGCAGCGGGGCCTTATACGAGCAGTACTTC